Ten or more counts support the clone carrying this T cell receptor (beta chain). These data are taken from a study of T-cell reconstitution after alpha-beta-depleted transplantation in children. Germline V lookup: CDR1 DFQATT, CDR2 SNEGSKA (reference sequence). The CDR3 extends over 13 amino acids. The V gene lost 2 bases and the J gene lost 3 bases, with 11 bases spanning the gap. Unique molecular identifiers were used to barcode this TCRbeta library. MiXCR, applied by TCRdb to the PCR reads, yields one record per CDR3 protein. Counted here are about 410,000 distinct CDR3 sequences, roughly 22% occurring once; the ten biggest clones make up about 3.8%.

The clonotype was recovered from a human donor who donated a stem cell graft to a child with acute myeloid leukemia. The sample in question was PBMCs from the stem cell graft donor, obtained from the stem cell graft. J is TRBJ2-7 and V is TRBV20-1, with D possibly being TRBD1 (5 bases). The CDR3 DNA follows: TGCAGTGCTAGAAGCTCACAGGACTACGAGCAGTACTTC. Its protein product is CSARSSQDYEQYF.